This T cell receptor beta chain was recovered during a study of shared clonotypes between healthy human individuals. CDR1 SGHVT and CDR2 SQSDAQ come from the germline V gene. This CDR3 has 16 residues. V lost 6 bases and J lost 1, with 19 bases in between. It was across several immunoSEQ plates that each subset's genomic DNA was evenly split. Clones were sequenced by immunoSEQ multiplex PCR, and TCRdb holds only the in-frame ones, with some missing. The sample has some 690,000 clones, around 91% seen once. V usage is TRBV7-4 and J usage is TRBJ2-7, with D perhaps matching TRBD2 (5 bases). Sequenced: memory CD8+ T cells from PBMCs. Subset specified: CD45RO+ cells pooled with CCR7-negative TemRA cells. The source of this sequence is a man aged 18-30 years in good health. Some clones in this sample may be carry-over from other donors' samples. The DNA for the CDR3 is TGTGCCAGCAGGGGGTTTGAGGGAGTGTTGTCCTACGAGCAGTACTTC. This gives the protein CASRGFEGVLSYEQYF.